This T cell receptor beta chain was obtained from a study of T cells in Graves' hyperthyroidism and ophthalmopathy. General observations from the study: Ophthalmopathy could be told apart from stable hyperthyroidism with a 13 V-J model. Most clonotypes expanded in thyroid above 0.001 were likewise present in blood.

With regard to this clonotype: Its antigen is still unknown.

The CDR3 spans 18 residues. The germline gives CDR1 LNHDA, CDR2 SQIVND (reference sequence). V dropped 10 bases and J dropped 1; count of bases not matched to a gene: 15. Disease duration under 2 months; hyperthyroidism patients were aged 18 to 65. Patients showing uncontrolled infection, other autoimmune disease, pregnancy or lactation were ineligible. RNA transcripts provided the source from which TCR beta CDR3 regions were amplified. An initial round of RT-PCR targeting the TCR CDR3 relied on the HTBI primer set. TCRdb ran MiXCR on the multiplex PCR reads and lists one entry per CDR3 protein. In the table there are hundreds of thousands of distinct CDR3 sequences, roughly 37% of which are singletons.

This chain connects TRBV19 to TRBJ2-2; TRBD2 matches at 10 bases. The sequence was collected from a man aged 18-30 years with Graves' hyperthyroidism. Sequencing was carried out using blood. The CDR3 bases are TGTGCCACCAGGAGGCGGCTAGCGGGGGTGGAGAACACCGGGGAGCTGTTTTTT. Translation: CATRRRLAGVENTGELFF.